This T cell receptor (beta chain) was found in a study of breast tumors, draining lymph nodes, adjacent tissues. Findings of the study overall: Tumor TCR diversity was below lymph nodes but above nontumor tissue. The lymph node origin of tumor T cells was framed as consistent with a hypothesis, not demonstrated. Luminal-like breast cancer showed significantly higher tumor–nontumor repertoire similarity than basal-like.

Per germline, CDR1 SGHTA and CDR2 FQGNSA. This CDR3 has 16 amino acids. Trimming stripped 4 bases from V and 12 bases from J, with 25 bases between. Samples came from axillary lymph nodes draining the breast cancer. One entry per CDR3 protein, called by TCRdb with MiXCR from the multiplex PCR reads. The sample records about 140,000 distinct CDR3 sequences, around 20% being singletons. This clonotype was detected many times. Antigen specificity is unknown. The TCR sequence derives from a female donor with breast cancer. Some clones in this sample may be carry-over from other donors' samples. J is TRBJ2-1 and V is TRBV7-2; D unclear. The sequenced sample consisted of axillary lymph node tissue. The CDR3 loop reads CASSSEGALARMWQFF. The DNA of the CDR3 is TGTGCCAGCAGCTCAGAAGGTGCTTTAGCCCGAATGTGGCAGTTCTTC.